This T cell receptor beta chain is drawn from a study of cytomegalovirus exposure and HLA in healthy donors. Findings of the study overall: High specificity and sensitivity for cytomegalovirus status were reported for the classifier. TCR clusters originating in the first cohort tended to co-occur in the roughly 130 validation repertoires, according to a later analysis. The authors listed 150 or so TCR beta chains as cytomegalovirus-associated.

The ends were cut back, 2 bases at V and 4 bases at J, with 11 bases in the middle. Per germline, CDR1 MNHEY and CDR2 SVGAGI. This CDR3 is 14 amino acids long. The data were produced by immunoSEQ multiplex PCR, yet TCRdb's version contains in-frame clones alone and is incomplete. The data show about 57,000 clones, roughly 90% seen once. This clone was observed once. The antigen is not known. The receptor's source is a woman aged 18-30 years in good health and CMV-seronegative. V usage is TRBV6-5 and J usage is TRBJ1-2; D gene uncertain. The specimen was PBMCs. In DNA form, the CDR3 reads TGTGCCAGCAGTTACGTCTCCCTCGGCTATGGCTACACCTTC. Its protein product is CASSYVSLGYGYTF.